This T cell receptor (beta chain) appears in the sequencing data of a study of blood T cell repertoires in COVID-19. Across the study: COVID-19 samples collected from the United States, Italy and Spain covered acute and convalescent phases. T cells, B-cell-depleted T cells, or PBMCs supplied cDNA or gDNA.

As processed by the authors: Quantification of nucleated cells was approximated via reference gene primer amplification. The assay was immunoSEQ multiplex PCR, and TCRdb's table has in-frame clones only and misses some. V, J and clone size derive from that table, while D and trimming were established from the DNA sequence. The sample consists of 150,000 to 200,000 clones, about 85% of them appearing once. Seattle patients were enrolled while actively infected and followed longitudinally. CDR3 length: 14 residues. The ends were cut back, 1 base at V and 5 bases at J, with 8 bases in the middle. Germline CDR1 and CDR2: LNHDA and SQIVND (reference sequence).

The material sequenced was peripheral blood. The sequence came from a woman in her 70s with COVID-19, enrolled during active disease. The rearrangement joins TRBV19 to TRBJ2-2; possibly TRBD2 for D (6 bases). Here the CDR3 DNA reads TGTGCCAGTAGTATAGGAGGGAGGACCGGGGAGCTGTTTTTT. It translates to CASSIGGRTGELFF.